These 21 T cell receptor beta chains were all obtained from the same sample, sequenced in a study of neurological immune-mediated disorders. TCRdb used MiXCR to reprocess the 5' RACE reads, holding one entry per CDR3 protein. Of roughly 41,000 distinct CDR3 sequences in the sample, roughly 2% are singletons; the top ten hold 2% to 2.5%. Sequences were obtained from PBMCs. The receptors were sampled from a woman aged 40-49 years with multiple sclerosis.

In its sample, this clonotype was seen many times. CDR3 nucleotide sequence: TGCACCAGCAGCCAAAACCTGACGGGGGGACCAAGGACCTACGAGCAGTACTTC. It yields the protein CTSSQNLTGGPRTYEQYF. The chain uses TRBV1 and TRBJ2-7; TRBD1 reflects the table's D call only, with no check against the DNA. TRBV1 is a pseudogene locus. The CDR3 runs 18 residues.

This clonotype was picked up many times. The chain couples TRBV7-9 to TRBJ1-1; no clear D. The V gene lost 4 bases and the J gene lost 5 bases, with 11 bases spanning the gap. The CDR3 is 13 amino acids. CDR1 is SEHNR and CDR2 is FQNEAQ in the germline V gene (reference sequence). The CDR3 loop reads CASSWGSRTEAFF. The CDR3 nucleotides are TGTGCCAGCAGCTGGGGTTCAAGGACTGAAGCTTTCTTT.

This clonotype was recorded many times. This chain uses TRBV2 with TRBJ1-1, with unresolved D. The CDR3 is made up of 11 amino acids. V dropped 8 bases and J dropped 0 bases, with 4 bases sitting between them. CDR1 is SNHLY and CDR2 is FYNNEI in the germline V gene. The CDR3 DNA reads TGTGCCAGCGACCTGAACACTGAAGCTTTCTTT. As protein: CASDLNTEAFF.

This clonotype was seen at least ten times. The chain links TRBV14 to TRBJ2-1, with 7 nucleotides matching TRBD2. This CDR3 spans 15 amino acids. CDR1 SGHDN and CDR2 FVKESK come from the germline V gene. Germline trimming cut 0 bases from V and 8 bases from J; bases unmatched to any gene: 7. The CDR3 loop is CASSQDPLRGDEQFF. For the CDR3, the DNA is TGTGCCAGCAGCCAAGATCCTCTCCGGGGGGATGAGCAGTTCTTC.

There are many counts of this clonotype. The rearrangement links TRBV6-5 to TRBJ1-2, with D possibly being TRBD1 (6 bases). The V gene's germline CDR1 is MNHEY and CDR2 SVGAGI. The CDR3 extends over 15 amino acids. Trimming left V 5 bases short and J 5 bases short, with 18 bases between. In DNA, the CDR3 is TGTGCCAGCAGTATTTATACAGGGAAGGATTATGGCTACACCTTC. Translating gives CASSIYTGKDYGYTF.

This clonotype was counted many times. The chain has TRBV12-3 or TRBV12-4 and TRBJ2-2; D is unclear. The CDR3 extends over 13 amino acids. V was trimmed by 9 bases and J by 3 bases, leaving 11 bases between them. CDR3 DNA: TGTGCCAGTTGGAAACGTGACACCGGGGAGCTGTTTTTT. Translation: CASWKRDTGELFF.

In its sample, this clonotype was seen many times. J is TRBJ1-5 and V is TRBV20-1; no definite D call. The length of the CDR3 is 12 residues. V lost 3 bases and J 11 bases, leaving 14 bases between the germline ends. The germline V gene has CDR1 DFQATT and CDR2 SNEGSKA (reference sequence). This chain's CDR3 is CSASEGLQSQHF. The CDR3 nucleotides read TGCAGTGCTAGCGAGGGTTTGCAATCCCAGCATTTT.

In its sample, this clonotype was seen many times. V gene TRBV12-3 or TRBV12-4 combines with J gene TRBJ1-1; maybe TRBD1 (6 bases). The CDR3 runs 15 residues. V lost 5 bases and J 4 bases, leaving 17 bases between the germline ends. The CDR3 DNA sequence: TGTGCCAGCAGTCCTTTTGGGGGGGCACGCACTGAAGCTTTCTTT. Protein product: CASSPFGGARTEAFF.

A few counts support this clonotype. CDR3 nucleotide sequence: TGCAGCGCCTTAACAGGGGGCGGTGAAAAACTGTTTTTT. Amino acids: CSALTGGGEKLFF. The V and J genes are TRBV29-1 and TRBJ1-4; 9 positions match TRBD1. CDR1 and CDR2 (germline): SQVTM, ANQGSEA. The V and J ends lost 7 bases and 7 bases, in that order; junction bases with no gene match: 7. The CDR3 sequence is 13 residues long.

This chain uses TRBV5-1 with TRBJ1-4; TRBD1 is a possible D gene (5 bases). Deletions cut 10 bases from V and 7 bases from J, with 20 bases between. The CDR3 contains 14 residues. Per the germline V gene, CDR1 is SGHRS and CDR2 is YFSETQ. CDR3: CAGPSSLGGEKLFF. The CDR3 region has the DNA TGCGCCGGCCCCTCAAGCCTGGGGGGTGAAAAACTGTTTTTT.

At least ten counts were recorded for this clonotype. This sequence joins TRBV4-1 and TRBJ1-1; D unclear. The germline V gene has CDR1 MGHRA and CDR2 YSYEKL. Trimming removed 3 bases at V and 8 bases at J, with 16 bases between. The CDR3 is 14 residues long. The CDR3 spells CASSQSFWSVEAFF. The CDR3 DNA reads as TGCGCCAGCAGCCAGAGTTTCTGGAGCGTGGAAGCTTTCTTT.

Many counts were recorded for this clonotype. V gene TRBV27 combines with J gene TRBJ1-6; D call uncertain. V was cut by 5 bases and J by 5 bases, with 10 bases left in between. There are 14 residues in the CDR3. CDR1 MNHEY and CDR2 SMNVEV come from the germline V gene (reference sequence). The CDR3 loop reads CASSPGRDNSPLHF. Here the CDR3 DNA reads TGTGCCAGCAGTCCCGGACGGGATAATTCACCCCTCCACTTT.

The sample holds many counts of this clonotype. This sequence joins TRBV2 and TRBJ2-3; no clear D gene. From germline, CDR1 is SNHLY and CDR2 FYNNEI. V lost 0 bases to trimming and J lost 2 bases, with 6 bases between them. The CDR3 has 14 residues. CDR3 DNA: TGTGCCAGCAGTGAAGCCAGTGTCACAGATACGCAGTATTTT. Amino acids: CASSEASVTDTQYF.

The table lists this clonotype with many counts. The chain joins TRBV25-1 to TRBJ2-3, with D tentatively TRBD1 (6 bases). Germline CDR1 reads MGHDK; CDR2 reads SYGVNS. Trimming stripped 4 bases from V and 5 bases from J, with 16 bases between. The CDR3 consists of 15 residues. This CDR3 reads CASSARPGERDTQYF. The CDR3 nucleotides are TGTGCCAGCAGTGCCCGGCCAGGGGAGAGAGATACGCAGTATTTT.

The table lists this clonotype with many counts. CDR3 protein: CASRTSGGSYEQYF. DNA of the CDR3: TGTGCCAGCAGAACTAGCGGGGGATCCTACGAGCAGTACTTC. The chain joins TRBV11-2 to TRBJ2-7, with 11 bases lining up with TRBD2. V was pared by 6 bases and J by 1 base, with 2 bases of the junction left unmatched. CDR3 length: 14 residues. Germline V gene data show CDR1 as SGHAT and CDR2 as FQNNGV.

This clonotype was seen repeatedly, ten times or more. The chain employs TRBV9 and TRBJ2-3; 8 nucleotides align to TRBD2. Per the germline V gene, CDR1 is SGDLS and CDR2 is YYNGEE. The CDR3 totals 17 residues. V gave up 3 bases and J gave up 5 bases; unmatched junction bases: 14. The CDR3 sequence is CASSASARRGAGDTQYF. As DNA, the CDR3 is TGTGCCAGCAGCGCCTCGGCACGGCGGGGGGCTGGAGATACGCAGTATTTT. The complete variable domain, with remaining parts taken from reference TRBV9 and TRBJ2-3, reads DSGVTQTPKHLITATGQRVTLRCSPRSGDLSVYWYQQSLDQGLQFLIQYYNGEERAKGNILERFSAQQFPDLHSELNLSSLELGDSALYFCASSASARRGAGDTQYFGPGTRLTVL.

This clonotype was seen ten or more times. The rearrangement joins TRBV27 to TRBJ1-3; D may be TRBD1 (6 bases). The CDR3 covers 13 residues. V was clipped by 6 bases and J by 11 bases, with 17 bases between them. Germline values: CDR1 MNHEY, CDR2 SMNVEV (reference sequence). CDR3 sequence: CASSPGGARAIYF. The CDR3 nucleotides read TGTGCCAGCAGCCCCGGGGGCGCCCGCGCCATATATTTT.

This clonotype was seen at least ten times. The V gene is TRBV7-2, the J gene TRBJ2-3; 10 positions match TRBD2. After removal of 5 bases from V and 0 bases from J, the junction contained 2 bases not matched to a gene. The CDR3 has 15 residues. Germline V gene data show CDR1 as SGHTA and CDR2 as FQGNSA. The CDR3 spells CASSRTSGSTDTQYF. The CDR3 DNA follows: TGTGCCAGCAGCCGGACTAGCGGTAGCACAGATACGCAGTATTTT.

This clonotype was observed many times. The chain combines TRBV20-1 with TRBJ1-5; D is unresolved. The germline gives CDR1 DFQATT, CDR2 SNEGSKA (reference sequence). This CDR3 contains 14 residues. V dropped 6 bases and J dropped 5 bases, with 17 bases sitting between them. The CDR3 bases are TGCAGTGCCATGGAGCCACGAGAGGATCAGCCCCAGCATTTT. Translation: CSAMEPREDQPQHF.

This clonotype was picked up many times. The V and J genes are TRBV20-1 and TRBJ2-7; TRBD2 matches at 10 bases. The ends lost 5 bases at V and 7 bases at J; junction bases unmatched: 11. There are 14 residues in the CDR3. Germline V gene data show CDR1 as DFQATT and CDR2 as SNEGSKA (reference sequence). CDR3 loop: CSAPKPGLASEQYF. The CDR3 DNA is TGCAGTGCTCCAAAACCGGGACTAGCGAGTGAGCAGTACTTC.

This clonotype appeared many times. The CDR3 DNA reads TGTGCCAGCAGTTTAAAGGGTGCGGCTTTCTTT. Protein product: CASSLKGAAFF. The V call is TRBV12-3 or TRBV12-4, the J call TRBJ1-1; D unclear. This CDR3 spans 11 amino acids. V shed 2 bases and J shed 11 bases, with 9 bases lying between them.